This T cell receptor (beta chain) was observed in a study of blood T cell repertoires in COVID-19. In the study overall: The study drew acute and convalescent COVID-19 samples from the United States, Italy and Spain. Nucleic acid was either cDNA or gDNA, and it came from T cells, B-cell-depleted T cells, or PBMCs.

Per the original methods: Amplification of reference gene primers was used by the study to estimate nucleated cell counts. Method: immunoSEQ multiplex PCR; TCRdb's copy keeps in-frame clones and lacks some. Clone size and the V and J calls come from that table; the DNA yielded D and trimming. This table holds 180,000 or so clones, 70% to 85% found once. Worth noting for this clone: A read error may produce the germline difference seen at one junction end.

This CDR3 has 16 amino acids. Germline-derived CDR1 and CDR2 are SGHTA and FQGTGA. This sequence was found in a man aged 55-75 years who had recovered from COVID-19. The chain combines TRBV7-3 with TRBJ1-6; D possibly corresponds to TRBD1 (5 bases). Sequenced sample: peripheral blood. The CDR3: CASSLTGGETNSPLHF. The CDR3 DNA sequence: TGTGCCAGCAGCCTAACTGGGGGGGAGACTAATTCACCCCTCCACTTT.